These 7 T cell receptor beta chains share one sample of origin, sequenced in a study of immune evolution from preneoplasia to lung adenocarcinoma. Profiling relied on immunoSEQ multiplex PCR, and the TCRdb table lists in-frame clones only, not all of them. The table has 25,000 or so clones, roughly 70% seen once. The sample was FFPE invasive lung adenocarcinoma tissue. The receptors stem from a person between 60 and 69 years old with invasive lung adenocarcinoma. Some clones in this sample may be carry-over from other donors' samples.

V gene TRBV11-3 combines with J gene TRBJ2-2, with D unclear. CDR3 length equals 15 residues. The V end was cut by 0 bases, the J end by 7 bases, with 12 bases between. Germline V CDR1 and CDR2: SGHNT, YENEEA. The CDR3 region has the DNA TGTGCCAGCAGCTTAGATTCTAGAGGTCTCGGGGAGCTGTTTTTT. Residues: CASSLDSRGLGELFF.

By sample share, this clone is medium-sized. The rearrangement joins TRBV14 to TRBJ2-3, with D tentatively TRBD1 (5 bases). Deletions cut 3 bases from V and 3 bases from J, with 13 bases between. CDR3 length equals 15 residues. The V gene's germline CDR1 is SGHDN and CDR2 FVKESK. The DNA for the CDR3 is TGTGCCAGCAGCCACCCCCAGGGTATGACAGATACGCAGTATTTT. Translation gives CASSHPQGMTDTQYF.

The table lists this clone with a few counts. J is TRBJ2-7 and V is TRBV7-2; 8 nucleotides line up with TRBD1. The germline CDR1 and CDR2 sequences are SGHTA and FQGNSA. Germline trimming cut 2 bases from V and 12 bases from J; bases unmatched to any gene: 9. The CDR3 is 13 amino acids. The CDR3 here is CASSLSRNRGAYF. The CDR3, as DNA: TGTGCCAGCAGCTTAAGTAGGAACAGGGGGGCGTACTTC.

This clone was seen a few times. Other DNA sequences in the sample encode the same CDR3. The chain combines TRBV2 with TRBJ1-5; D not resolved. Germline V CDR1 and CDR2: SNHLY, FYNNEI. Trimming stripped 6 bases from V and 1 base from J, with 7 bases between. CDR3 size: 13 residues. Here the CDR3 DNA reads TGTGCCAGCAGCCCGGACAGCAATCAGCCCCAGCATTTT. Translated, it gives CASSPDSNQPQHF.

This chain uses TRBV7-9 with TRBJ2-2; possible D gene TRBD1, 5 bases. The CDR3 extends over 14 amino acids. Germline V gene sequence: CDR1 SEHNR, CDR2 FQNEAQ (reference sequence). V lost 2 bases and J lost 6, with 10 bases in between. The chain's CDR3 is CASSLRGLAGELFF. For the CDR3, the DNA is TGTGCCAGCAGCTTAAGGGGTTTAGCCGGGGAGCTGTTTTTT. Variable domain in full (rest from reference TRBV7-9 and TRBJ2-2): DTGVSQNPRHKITKRGQNVTFRCDPISEHNRLYWYRQTLGQGPEFLTYFQNEAQLEKSRLLSDRFSAERPKGSFSTLEIQRTEQGDSAMYLCASSLRGLAGELFFGEGSRLTVL.

The rearrangement links TRBV30 to TRBJ2-5; 10 bases are shared with TRBD1. Germline V lookup: CDR1 GTSNPN, CDR2 SVGIG (reference sequence). Unmatched junction bases numbered 7, after V lost 4 bases and J lost 5 bases. This CDR3 has 14 residues. CDR3 residues: CAWIRQGAAETQYF. The DNA of the CDR3 is TGTGCCTGGATTCGACAGGGGGCGGCGGAGACCCAGTACTTC.

This clone showed up just once. V and J are TRBV4-1 and TRBJ2-7; D remains unclear. With 4 bases removed from V and 1 base from J, the gap between germline ends came to 17 bases. The CDR3 runs to 16 residues. The germline V gene encodes CDR1 MGHRA and CDR2 YSYEKL. CDR3 sequence: CASSPTLAERSYEQYF. The CDR3 DNA reads as TGCGCCAGCAGCCCGACCCTTGCCGAACGATCCTACGAGCAGTACTTC.